These T cell receptor beta chains were read from a single sample in a study of T cells in Graves' hyperthyroidism and ophthalmopathy. TCRdb re-derived calls from the multiplex PCR reads in MiXCR, one entry per CDR3 protein. The sample includes under 700,000 distinct CDR3 sequences, 16% of them seen just once. The sequenced sample was blood. The receptors shown here come from a woman between 18 and 29 years old with Graves' hyperthyroidism. Each CDR3 is given with its conserved first and last residue. Each record gives: J gene, V gene, CDR3 length, clone size, D gene, CDR3 DNA, CDR3 protein. A D gene is named only where the DNA matches it firmly. Clone size is not always given. Where it is, it says once, few, many or a class for expanded clones.

TRBJ1-1 | TRBV5-5 | 16 | few | NA | TGTGCCAGCAGCCCAATACAGCAGAAGTGGAACACTGAAGCTTTCTTT | CASSPIQQKWNTEAFF
TRBJ1-2 | TRBV3-1 | 14 | NA | TRBD1 | TGTGTCAGCAGGACCGGGACAGGGGTGCATGGCTACACCTTC | CVSRTGTGVHGYTF
TRBJ2-3 | TRBV2 | 14 | NA | TRBD2 | TGTGCCAGCAGTCTTAGCGGGAGGTTAGATACGCAGTATTTT | CASSLSGRLDTQYF
TRBJ1-1 | TRBV27 | 15 | many | NA | TGTGCCAGCAGTTCCTTAAGCTTAATCAACACTGAAGCTTTCTTT | CASSSLSLINTEAFF
TRBJ1-3 | TRBV19 | 13 | NA | NA | TGTGCCAGTAGTGGGAAGGTGGGAAACACCATATATTTT | CASSGKVGNTIYF
TRBJ2-1 | TRBV28 | 16 | many | TRBD1 | TGTGCCAGCCGTTTTGACCGGGACAGGGATTACAATGAGCAGTTCTTC | CASRFDRDRDYNEQFF
TRBJ1-5 | TRBV9 | 14 | NA | NA | TGTGCCAGCAGCGTAGATGGGGTAGGGCAGCCCCAGCATTTT | CASSVDGVGQPQHF
TRBJ2-7 | TRBV7-2 | 15 | many | TRBD1 | TGTGCCAGCAGCTTAGGAGTGACAGGGACCTACGAGCAGTACTTC | CASSLGVTGTYEQYF
TRBJ2-3 | TRBV20-1 | 14 | few | TRBD2 | TGCAGTGCAAAAAGCGGGAGGGCCACAGATACGCAGTATTTT | CSAKSGRATDTQYF
TRBJ2-7 | TRBV29-1 | 12 | NA | NA | TGCAGCGTTGAAGACCAGGGTGCCGAGCAGTACTTC | CSVEDQGAEQYF
TRBJ1-5 | TRBV12-3/TRBV12-4 | 17 | few | TRBD1 | TGTGCCAGCAGCCTTACCGCAGGGGGCGCTTTTAATCAGCCCCAGCATTTT | CASSLTAGGAFNQPQHF